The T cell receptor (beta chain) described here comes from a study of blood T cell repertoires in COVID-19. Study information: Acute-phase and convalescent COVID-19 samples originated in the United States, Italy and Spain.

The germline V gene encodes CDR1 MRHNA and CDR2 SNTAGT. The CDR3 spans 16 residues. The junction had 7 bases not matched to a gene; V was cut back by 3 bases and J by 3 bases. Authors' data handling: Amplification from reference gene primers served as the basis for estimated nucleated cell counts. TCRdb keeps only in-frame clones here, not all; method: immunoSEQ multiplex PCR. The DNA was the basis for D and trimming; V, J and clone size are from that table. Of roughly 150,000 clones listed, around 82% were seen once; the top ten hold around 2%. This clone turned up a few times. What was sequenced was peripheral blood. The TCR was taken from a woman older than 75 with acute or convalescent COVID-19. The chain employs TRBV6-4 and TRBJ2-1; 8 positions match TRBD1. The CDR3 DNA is TGTGCCAGCAGTGAAGTCTCAGGGACAGGCTACAATGAGCAGTTCTTC. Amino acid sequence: CASSEVSGTGYNEQFF.